Sequencing of this T cell receptor (beta chain) was carried out in a study of blood T cell repertoires in COVID-19. Authors' analysis steps: Scientists estimated how many nucleated cells there were by amplifying reference gene primers. TCRdb's copy holds only in-frame clones and misses some; the assay was immunoSEQ multiplex PCR. V, J and clone size are those of that table, while D and trimming were read from the DNA. The sample has tens of thousands of clones; 85% to 90% are singletons. The CDR3 totals 15 residues. With 7 bases clipped from V and 3 bases from J, the junction kept 8 bases outside the gene matches. Germline V gene data show CDR1 as MNHEY and CDR2 as SVGAGI.

This chain connects TRBV6-5 to TRBJ2-1; 8 nucleotides line up with TRBD2. The sequence was collected from a man in his fifties with acute or convalescent COVID-19. What was sequenced was peripheral blood. The CDR3 DNA reads as TGTGCCAGCAATTCGGGGGGGCTTCTCTACAATGAGCAGTTCTTC. Translating it yields CASNSGGLLYNEQFF.